A single sample is the source of the 3 T cell receptor beta chains below, sequenced in a study of control samples from healthy donors and cancer patients. The repertoire was sequenced with immunoSEQ multiplex PCR; TCRdb's copy has only in-frame clones and lacks some. The table lists 140,000 to 150,000 clones, 80% to 95% of them singletons. Sequencing was carried out using blood. The receptors originated from a man aged 25 to 40 in good health.

The V and J genes are TRBV6-1 and TRBJ1-1, with 9 positions matching TRBD1. V was clipped by 4 bases and J by 7 bases; unmatched bases: 16. From germline, CDR1 is MNHNS and CDR2 SASEGT. This CDR3 has 17 amino acids. CDR3 nucleotide sequence: TGTGCCAGCAGTGGAATCTCAAGCGACCCGACAGGGGGTGAAGCTTTCTTT. This sequence encodes CASSGISSDPTGGEAFF.

This sequence joins TRBV6-5 and TRBJ2-7; D is unclear. V was trimmed by 2 bases and J by 7 bases, leaving 9 bases between them. CDR1 and CDR2 (germline): MNHEY, SVGAGI. The CDR3 runs to 12 residues. The CDR3 nucleotides read TGTGCCAGCAGTTACCCCTTCTCAGAGCAGTACTTC. Protein sequence: CASSYPFSEQYF.

V usage is TRBV7-9 and J usage is TRBJ1-1; 7 nucleotides match TRBD1. This CDR3 contains 13 residues. The junction had 5 bases not matched to a gene; V was cut back by 5 bases and J by 5 bases. Germline V gene lookup returns CDR1 SEHNR and CDR2 FQNEAQ (reference sequence). The CDR3 nucleotides are TGTGCCAGCAGCCAATCGACAGGGACTGAAGCTTTCTTT. Its protein is CASSQSTGTEAFF.